Listed below are T cell receptor beta chains from one sample, sequenced in a study of shared clonotypes between healthy human individuals. Data came from immunoSEQ multiplex PCR; TCRdb stores just in-frame clones and leaves some out. This table has about 1 million clones, roughly 75% appearing once. Material for sequencing was memory CD4+ T cells sorted from blood. These receptor sequences come from a man younger than 35 in good health. The CDR3 runs from the conserved cysteine through the conserved F or W. The order of the fields is J gene, V gene, clone size, D gene, CDR3 protein, CDR3 DNA. D genes are given only for firm matches. Where a row states a size, it is once, few, many or the class of an expanded clone; other rows omit it.

TRBJ2-7	TRBV5-1	.	.	CASSLAHVGVEQYF	TGCGCCAGCAGCTTGGCCCATGTAGGGGTTGAGCAGTACTTC
TRBJ2-5	TRBV2	.	.	CASSEGLRSLAGETQYF	TGTGCCAGCAGCGAGGGACTCCGGAGTTTGGCTGGTGAGACCCAGTACTTC
TRBJ2-3	TRBV4-1	.	TRBD2	CASSQESGRRDTQYF	TGCGCCAGCAGCCAAGAGAGCGGGAGGCGTGATACGCAGTATTTT
TRBJ1-4	TRBV11-2	few	.	CASSLSGATNEKLFF	TGTGCCAGCAGCTTGTCGGGCGCAACTAATGAAAAACTGTTTTTT
TRBJ1-6	TRBV27	.	TRBD1	CASSSRQGDNSPLHF	TGTGCCAGCAGTTCCCGACAGGGAGATAATTCACCCCTCCACTTT
TRBJ1-1	TRBV7-9	once	TRBD1	CASSLAGGQRRTEAFF	TGTGCCAGCAGCTTAGCGGGGGGACAGCGTCGCACTGAAGCTTTCTTT
TRBJ1-3	TRBV7-2	.	.	CASSFLFSGNTIYF	TGTGCCAGCAGCTTCCTGTTCTCTGGAAACACCATATATTTT
TRBJ1-1	TRBV6-6	.	TRBD1	CASSYSDRGPSEAFF	TGTGCCAGCAGTTACTCCGACAGGGGGCCATCTGAAGCTTTCTTT
TRBJ1-6	TRBV7-2	.	.	CASSLGGGATNSPLHF	TGTGCCAGCAGCTTAGGGGGGGGCGCTACTAATTCACCCCTCCACTTT
TRBJ1-3	TRBV5-1	.	.	CASSPGRENTIYF	TGCGCCAGCAGCCCTGGTCGTGAAAACACCATATATTTT
TRBJ1-5	TRBV28	.	.	CASSIREQPQHF	TGTGCCAGCAGTATAAGGGAGCAGCCCCAGCATTTT
TRBJ1-4	TRBV28	many	.	CASSLPYPPNDSVF	TGTGCCAGCAGTTTACCCTATCCCCCGAATGATTCGGTTTTT
TRBJ2-5	TRBV5-8	.	TRBD2	CASSLYSGSVETQYF	TGTGCCAGCAGCTTGTACAGCGGGAGCGTGGAGACCCAGTACTTC
TRBJ2-2	TRBV5-1	once	.	CASSLQGAGELFF	TGCGCCAGCAGCTTGCAAGGGGCCGGGGAGCTGTTTTTT
TRBJ1-1	TRBV28	few	.	CASRLTDTEAFF	TGTGCCAGCAGATTGACGGACACTGAAGCTTTCTTT
TRBJ1-5	TRBV11-1	.	TRBD1	CASSSDRVGQPQHF	TGTGCCAGCAGCTCGGACAGGGTGGGTCAGCCCCAGCATTTT
TRBJ2-7	TRBV11-2	.	.	CASSGYSEQYF	TGTGCCAGCAGCGGATACAGCGAGCAGTACTTC
TRBJ2-1	TRBV2	many	TRBD1	CASSGGQAEYNEQFF	TGTGCCAGCAGTGGGGGACAGGCGGAATACAATGAGCAGTTCTTC
TRBJ1-2	TRBV19	.	.	CASSIIGGHGDGYTF	TGTGCCAGTAGTATAATTGGAGGGCACGGCGATGGCTACACCTTC
TRBJ1-1	TRBV5-1	.	TRBD1	CASSPTGFPNTEAFF	TGCGCCAGCAGCCCGACAGGGTTTCCGAACACTGAAGCTTTCTTT
TRBJ2-2	TRBV7-9	.	TRBD1	CASSLQRTGTGELFF	TGTGCCAGCAGCTTACAACGGACAGGGACCGGGGAGCTGTTTTTT
TRBJ2-1	TRBV7-9	few	.	CASSWVEYFHNEQFF	TGTGCCAGCAGCTGGGTGGAGTACTTCCACAATGAGCAGTTCTTC
TRBJ2-5	TRBV5-1	.	.	CASSLGDNQETQYF	TGCGCCAGCAGCTTGGGAGATAACCAAGAGACCCAGTACTTC
TRBJ2-7	TRBV7-8	.	.	CASSLGEGEQYF	TGTGCCAGCAGCTTGGGGGAAGGCGAGCAGTACTTC
TRBJ2-5	TRBV19	.	.	CASSEVPGETQYF	TGTGCCAGTAGCGAGGTACCAGGGGAGACCCAGTACTTC
TRBJ2-7	TRBV7-2	.	.	CASSLLGSYEQYF	TGTGCCAGCAGCCTCTTGGGATCCTACGAGCAGTACTTC
TRBJ1-6	TRBV5-1	few	.	CASSPLGGFDSPLHF	TGCGCCAGCAGCCCTTTAGGGGGATTCGATTCACCCCTCCACTTT
TRBJ2-3	TRBV9	few	.	CASSVASMDTQYF	TGTGCCAGCAGCGTAGCCTCGATGGATACGCAGTATTTT
TRBJ2-5	TRBV6-1	.	.	CASSYGPKETQYF	TGTGCCAGCAGTTATGGCCCGAAAGAGACCCAGTACTTC
TRBJ1-1	TRBV15	.	TRBD1	CATSRTGDGTEAFF	TGTGCCACCAGCAGGACAGGGGATGGTACTGAAGCTTTCTTT
TRBJ1-5	TRBV5-6	.	.	CASSMGLYSNQPQHF	TGTGCCAGCAGCATGGGACTGTATAGCAATCAGCCCCAGCATTTT
TRBJ2-5	TRBV2	.	.	CASTLRQETQYF	TGTGCCAGCACCCTCCGGCAAGAGACCCAGTACTTC
TRBJ2-1	TRBV7-9	.	TRBD2	CASSRTSGGYNEQFF	TGTGCCAGCAGCCGGACTAGCGGGGGTTACAATGAGCAGTTCTTC
TRBJ2-7	TRBV28	.	.	CASSLRGVTYEQYF	TGTGCCAGCAGTTTACGGGGTGTAACCTACGAGCAGTACTTC